This TCR beta chain was profiled in a study of blood T cells in healthy people across ages. There are 16 residues in the CDR3. With 0 bases clipped from V and 5 bases from J, the junction kept 8 bases outside the gene matches. Germline CDR1 and CDR2: LGHNA and YNFKEQ. Alongside a J-beta primer mix, a sample-barcoded 5' primer served in a second PCR lasting about 7 to 12 cycles. TCRdb re-called the 5' RACE reads with MiXCR, one entry per CDR3 protein. The repertoire has around 800,000 distinct CDR3 sequences, around 68% of them found once; the top ten carry 28%. The chain has TRBV4-2 and TRBJ1-2, with TRBD1 identical over 8 bases. This TCR was sampled from a man aged 25 to 45 in good health. The sequenced sample consisted of blood. The CDR3 DNA sequence: TGTGCCAGCAGCCAAGATCAGGGGACAGGCCGTTATGGCTACACCTTC. This translates into CASSQDQGTGRYGYTF.